This T cell receptor beta chain originates from a study of blood T cell repertoires in COVID-19. Study information: Spain, Italy and the United States supplied samples that represented acute and convalescent COVID-19. The analysed material was cDNA or gDNA that came from T cells, B-cell-depleted T cells, or PBMCs.

Clones were sequenced by immunoSEQ multiplex PCR, and TCRdb holds only the in-frame ones, with some missing. The sample lists roughly 220,000 clones, more than 80% occurring once. This clone was seen only once. In germline, CDR1 is SGHRS, CDR2 YFSETQ. V dropped 0 bases and J dropped 1; count of bases not matched to a gene: 3. This CDR3 region has 16 residues. This clonotype was obtained from a woman aged 35 to 49 with acute COVID-19. The V gene is TRBV5-1, the J gene TRBJ1-5, with 8 bases fitting TRBD1. Sequencing used PBMCs or T cells enriched from blood (not recorded which). The CDR3 loop is CASSLGTGRSNQPQHF. CDR3 sequence (DNA): TGCGCCAGCAGCTTGGGGACAGGGAGGAGCAATCAGCCCCAGCATTTT.